One and the same sample provided the 15 T cell receptor beta chains below, sequenced in a study of blood T cell repertoires in COVID-19. Some clones are missing from TCRdb's copy, which holds only in-frame ones; the method was immunoSEQ multiplex PCR. In the table there are about 120,000 clones, around 78% of which are singletons. The specimen was peripheral blood. All receptors come from a man aged 65-85 years with acute or convalescent COVID-19.

V is TRBV5-1 and J is TRBJ2-1; the match to TRBD1 covers 7 bases. The junction had 10 bases not matched to a gene; V was cut back by 4 bases and J by 6 bases. This CDR3 contains 15 residues. Germline values: CDR1 SGHRS, CDR2 YFSETQ. The CDR3 DNA sequence: TGCGCCAGCAGCCTGACAGGGATCACTACCAATGAGCAGTTCTTC. Its translation: CASSLTGITTNEQFF.

The chain has TRBV7-2 and TRBJ2-7; the D gene is possibly TRBD2 (5 bases). The V gene lost 5 bases and the J gene lost 7 bases, with 18 bases spanning the gap. Germline assignment: CDR1 SGHTA and CDR2 FQGNSA. The CDR3 is 14 amino acids. CDR3 coding DNA: TGTGCCAGCAGCGCCGTACTAGGACCGGGTGAGCAGTACTTC. It translates to CASSAVLGPGEQYF.

The V gene is TRBV5-4, the J gene TRBJ2-7; D ambiguous. V gave up 0 bases and J gave up 1 base, with 11 bases separating them. This CDR3 spans 15 amino acids. Per germline, CDR1 SGHNT and CDR2 YYREEE (reference sequence). CDR3: CASSLATRSSYEQYF. The CDR3 bases are TGTGCCAGCAGCTTGGCTACGCGTTCGTCCTACGAGCAGTACTTC. The full variable domain, rest sourced from reference TRBV5-4 and TRBJ2-7, is ETGVTQSPTHLIKTRGQQVTLRCSSQSGHNTVSWYQQALGQGPQFIFQYYREEENGRGNFPPRFSGLQFPNYSSELNVNALELDDSALYLCASSLATRSSYEQYFGPGTRLTVT.

This clone has a handful of counts. CDR3 nucleotides: TGCGCCAGCAAACAGGGAAGGGGGGGCTACACCTTC. Its translation is CASKQGRGGYTF. This sequence joins TRBV5-1 and TRBJ1-2; D possibly corresponds to TRBD1 (6 bases). The CDR3 has 12 residues. Trimming left V 6 bases short and J 8 bases short, with 14 bases between. Germline V gene data show CDR1 as SGHRS and CDR2 as YFSETQ.

This clone has more than one count but fewer than ten. This chain links TRBV27 with TRBJ1-1; D may be TRBD1 (6 bases). Looked up from germline, CDR1 is MNHEY and CDR2 is SMNVEV (reference sequence). Trimming took 5 bases from V and 3 from J, leaving 16 bases between them. The CDR3 extends over 15 amino acids. The CDR3 reads CASSRTNRVDTEAFF. In nucleotides, the CDR3 is TGTGCCAGCAGTCGTACGAACAGGGTTGACACTGAAGCTTTCTTT.

V is TRBV2 and J is TRBJ2-7, with TRBD1 matching 9 bases. The V gene end was trimmed by 6 bases and the J gene end by 3 bases; junction bases not matched to a gene: 9. The CDR3 length is 15 residues. The germline gives CDR1 SNHLY, CDR2 FYNNEI. Written as DNA, the CDR3 is TGTGCCAGCAGCGTACAGGGGGCTCAGGTCTACGAGCAGTACTTC. As protein: CASSVQGAQVYEQYF.

This clone turned up a few times. This chain uses TRBV11-2 with TRBJ2-5; D unresolved. V dropped 4 bases and J dropped 2 bases, with 11 bases sitting between them. The CDR3 length is 14 residues. CDR1 is SGHAT and CDR2 is FQNNGV in the germline V gene. The CDR3 DNA sequence: TGTGCCAGCAGCTCCTTAGCCATTCAAGAGACCCAGTACTTC. Translating gives CASSSLAIQETQYF.

The J gene is TRBJ1-2, the V gene TRBV5-4, with D perhaps TRBD1 (5 bases). V shed 1 base and J shed 0 bases, with 10 bases lying between them. Looked up from germline, CDR1 is SGHNT and CDR2 is YYREEE (reference sequence). The CDR3 runs 15 residues. The CDR3 loop is CASSLNDRSNYGYTF. In DNA, the CDR3 is TGTGCCAGCAGCTTGAACGACAGATCTAACTATGGCTACACCTTC.

The genes are TRBV27 and TRBJ1-6; TRBD1 aligns across 7 bases. Germline V CDR1 and CDR2: MNHEY, SMNVEV (reference sequence). The CDR3 length is 15 residues. The V and J ends lost 5 bases and 3 bases, in that order; junction bases with no gene match: 4. The CDR3 DNA sequence: TGTGCCAGCAGTACCCGGGACAGCTATAATTCACCCCTCCACTTT. Translation gives CASSTRDSYNSPLHF.

The chain combines TRBV5-1 with TRBJ1-1; D is unclear. CDR3 length: 14 amino acids. From germline, CDR1 is SGHRS and CDR2 YFSETQ. The V and J ends lost 3 bases and 4 bases respectively, with 13 bases between them. CDR3 DNA sequence: TGCGCCAGCAGCTCAGGTAGCGAGGGCACTGAAGCTTTCTTT. Translated, it gives CASSSGSEGTEAFF.

The genes are TRBV12-2 and TRBJ1-2; the D call in the table, TRBD1, was not verified against the DNA. TRBV12-2 is reported as a pseudogene. The CDR3 has 15 residues. The CDR3: CASRLAEGAEYGYTF. The CDR3 DNA is TGTGCAAGTCGCTTAGCGGAGGGGGCGGAATATGGCTACACCTTC.

The rearrangement joins TRBV19 to TRBJ1-5; 9 bases are shared with TRBD1. Germline-derived CDR1 and CDR2 are LNHDA and SQIVND (reference sequence). The CDR3 consists of 15 residues. After removal of 4 bases from V and 5 bases from J, the junction contained 6 bases not matched to a gene. The CDR3 loop reads CASSRKTGGDQPQHF. The CDR3 DNA follows: TGTGCCAGTAGTAGAAAGACAGGGGGGGATCAGCCCCAGCATTTT.

The chain is built from TRBV21-1 and TRBJ2-1; TRBD2, the table's D call, was not compared with the DNA. TRBV21-1 is labeled a pseudogene. This CDR3 is built from 16 residues. Here the CDR3 reads CASSSTTSGGDNEQFF. DNA of the CDR3: TGTGCCAGCAGCTCTACAACTAGCGGGGGGGACAATGAGCAGTTCTTC.

The CDR3 here is CASSISGGTGELFF. CDR3 nucleotides: TGTGCCAGTAGTATCTCAGGGGGCACCGGGGAGCTGTTTTTT. The chain is built from TRBV19 and TRBJ2-2, with 7 nucleotides matching TRBD1. CDR1 and CDR2 (germline): LNHDA, SQIVND (reference sequence). CDR3 length equals 14 residues. V was pared by 3 bases and J by 4 bases, with 2 bases of the junction left unmatched.

The chain has TRBV3-1 (or the pseudogene TRBV3-2) and TRBJ2-7; 11 nucleotides line up with TRBD2. This CDR3 contains 18 residues. J lost 0 bases, V lost 1 base, and 8 bases had no gene match. Germline V gene lookup returns CDR1 LGHDT and CDR2 YNNKEL (reference sequence). The CDR3, as DNA: TGTGCCAGCAGCCAAGGGAGTCTAGCGGGGGGCTTCTCCTACGAGCAGTACTTC. It is translated as CASSQGSLAGGFSYEQYF.